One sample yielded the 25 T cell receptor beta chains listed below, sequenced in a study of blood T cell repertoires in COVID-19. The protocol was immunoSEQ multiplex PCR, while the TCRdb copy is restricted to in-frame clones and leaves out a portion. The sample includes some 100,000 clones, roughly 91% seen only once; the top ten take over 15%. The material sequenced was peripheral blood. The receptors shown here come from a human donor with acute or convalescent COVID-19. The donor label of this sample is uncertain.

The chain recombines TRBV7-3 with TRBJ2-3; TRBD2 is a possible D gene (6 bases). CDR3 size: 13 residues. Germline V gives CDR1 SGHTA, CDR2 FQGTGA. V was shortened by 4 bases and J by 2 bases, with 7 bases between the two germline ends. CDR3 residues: CASSSGVTDTQYF. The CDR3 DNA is TGTGCCAGCAGCTCGGGGGTCACAGATACGCAGTATTTT. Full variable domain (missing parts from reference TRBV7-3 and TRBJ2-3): GAGVSQTPSNKVTEKGKYVELRCDPISGHTALYWYRQSLGQGPEFLIYFQGTGAADDSGLPNDRFFAVRPEGSVSTLKIQRTERGDSAVYLCASSSGVTDTQYFGPGTRLTVL.

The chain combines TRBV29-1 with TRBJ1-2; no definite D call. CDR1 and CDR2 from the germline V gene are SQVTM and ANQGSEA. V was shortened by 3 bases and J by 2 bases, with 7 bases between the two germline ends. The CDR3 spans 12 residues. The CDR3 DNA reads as TGCAGCGTTGACTCAGTGAACTATGGCTACACCTTC. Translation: CSVDSVNYGYTF.

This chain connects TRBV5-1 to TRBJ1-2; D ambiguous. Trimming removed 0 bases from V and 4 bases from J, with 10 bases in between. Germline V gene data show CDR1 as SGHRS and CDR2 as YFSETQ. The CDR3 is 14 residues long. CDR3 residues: CASSLEAAGYGYTF. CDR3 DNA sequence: TGCGCCAGCAGCTTGGAAGCGGCGGGCTATGGCTACACCTTC.

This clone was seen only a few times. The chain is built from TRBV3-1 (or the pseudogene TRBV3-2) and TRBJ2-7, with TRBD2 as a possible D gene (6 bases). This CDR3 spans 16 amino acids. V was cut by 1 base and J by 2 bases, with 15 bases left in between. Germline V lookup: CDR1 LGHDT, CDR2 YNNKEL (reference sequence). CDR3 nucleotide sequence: TGTGCCAGCAGCCAAGTTGTGGCGGGAAGGACCTACGAGCAGTACTTC. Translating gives CASSQVVAGRTYEQYF.

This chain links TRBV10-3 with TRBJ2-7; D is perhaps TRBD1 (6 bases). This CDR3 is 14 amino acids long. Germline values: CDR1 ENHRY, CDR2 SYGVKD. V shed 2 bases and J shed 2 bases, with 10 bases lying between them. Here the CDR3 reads CAISEGQSAYEQYF. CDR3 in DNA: TGTGCCATCAGTGAGGGACAGAGTGCCTACGAGCAGTACTTC.

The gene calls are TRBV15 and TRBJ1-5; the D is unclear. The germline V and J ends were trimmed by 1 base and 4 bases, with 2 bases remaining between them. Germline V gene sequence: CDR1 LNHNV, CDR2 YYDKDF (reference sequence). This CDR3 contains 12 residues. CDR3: CATSRANQPQHF. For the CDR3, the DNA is TGTGCCACCAGCAGAGCGAATCAGCCCCAGCATTTT. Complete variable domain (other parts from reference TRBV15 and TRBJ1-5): DAMVIQNPRYQVTQFGKPVTLSCSQTLNHNVMYWYQQKSSQAPKLLFHYYDKDFNNEADTPDNFQSRRPNTSFCFLDIRSPGLGDTAMYLCATSRANQPQHFGDGTRLSIL.

CDR3 DNA: TGTGCCAGCAGTTGGACTTCCCAAGAGACCCAGTACTTC. The encoded protein is CASSWTSQETQYF. V and J are TRBV6-1 and TRBJ2-5; tentatively, D is TRBD2 (5 bases). V was shortened by 5 bases and J by 1 base, with 8 bases between the two germline ends. Germline CDR1 reads MNHNS; CDR2 reads SASEGT. The CDR3 runs 13 residues.

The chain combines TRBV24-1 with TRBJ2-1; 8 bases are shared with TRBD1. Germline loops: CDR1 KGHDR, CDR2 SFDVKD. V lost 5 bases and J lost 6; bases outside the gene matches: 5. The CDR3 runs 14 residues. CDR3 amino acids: CATSAQDRANEQFF. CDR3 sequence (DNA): TGTGCCACCAGTGCCCAGGACAGGGCCAATGAGCAGTTCTTC.

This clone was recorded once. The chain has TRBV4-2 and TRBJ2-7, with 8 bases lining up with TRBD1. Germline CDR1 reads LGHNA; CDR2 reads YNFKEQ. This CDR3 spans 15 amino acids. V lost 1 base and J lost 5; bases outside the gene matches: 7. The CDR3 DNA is TGTGCCAGCAGCCAAGGACAGGGGAGTTTCGACGAGCAGTACTTC. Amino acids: CASSQGQGSFDEQYF.

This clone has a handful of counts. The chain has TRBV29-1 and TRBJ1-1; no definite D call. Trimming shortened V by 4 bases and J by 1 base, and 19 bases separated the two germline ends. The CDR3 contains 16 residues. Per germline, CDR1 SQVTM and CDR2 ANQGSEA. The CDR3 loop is CSVVVYEGSQNTEAFF. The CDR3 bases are TGCAGCGTTGTAGTGTATGAGGGTTCTCAGAACACTGAAGCTTTCTTT.

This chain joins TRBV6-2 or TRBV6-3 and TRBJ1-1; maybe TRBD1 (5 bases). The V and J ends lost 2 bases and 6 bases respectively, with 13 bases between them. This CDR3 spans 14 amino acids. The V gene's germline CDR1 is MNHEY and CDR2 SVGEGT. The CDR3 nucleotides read TGTGCCAGCAGTTACAATTCCGTAGGGGCTGAAGCTTTCTTT. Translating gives CASSYNSVGAEAFF.

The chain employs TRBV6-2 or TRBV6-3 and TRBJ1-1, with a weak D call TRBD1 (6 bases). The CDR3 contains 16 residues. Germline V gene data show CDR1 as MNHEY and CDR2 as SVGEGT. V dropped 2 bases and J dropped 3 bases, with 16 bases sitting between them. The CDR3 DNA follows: TGTGCCAGCAGTTACCGCGGGGGCAGGGCCTACACTGAAGCTTTCTTT. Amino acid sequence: CASSYRGGRAYTEAFF.

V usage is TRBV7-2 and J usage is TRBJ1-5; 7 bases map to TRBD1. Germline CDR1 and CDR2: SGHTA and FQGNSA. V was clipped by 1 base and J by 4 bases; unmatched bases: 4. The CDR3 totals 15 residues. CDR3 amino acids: CASSLGGRGNQPQHF. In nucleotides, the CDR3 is TGTGCCAGCAGCTTAGGGGGCAGGGGGAATCAGCCCCAGCATTTT. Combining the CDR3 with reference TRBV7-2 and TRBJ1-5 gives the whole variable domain GAGVSQSPSNKVTEKGKDVELRCDPISGHTALYWYRQSLGQGLEFLIYFQGNSAPDKSGLPSDRFSAERTGGSVSTLTIQRTQQEDSAVYLCASSLGGRGNQPQHFGDGTRLSIL.

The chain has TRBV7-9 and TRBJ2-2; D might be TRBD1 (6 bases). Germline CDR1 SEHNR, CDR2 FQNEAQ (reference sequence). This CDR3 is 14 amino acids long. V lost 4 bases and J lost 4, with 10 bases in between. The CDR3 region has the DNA TGTGCCAGCAGCTCAGGGGCTCGCACCGGGGAGCTGTTTTTT. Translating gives CASSSGARTGELFF.

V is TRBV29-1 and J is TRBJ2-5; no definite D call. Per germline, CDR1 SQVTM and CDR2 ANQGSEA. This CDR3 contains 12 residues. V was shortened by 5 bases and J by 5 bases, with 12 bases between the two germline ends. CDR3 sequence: CSVYYSSETQYF. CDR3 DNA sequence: TGCAGCGTTTACTATAGCTCCGAGACCCAGTACTTC.

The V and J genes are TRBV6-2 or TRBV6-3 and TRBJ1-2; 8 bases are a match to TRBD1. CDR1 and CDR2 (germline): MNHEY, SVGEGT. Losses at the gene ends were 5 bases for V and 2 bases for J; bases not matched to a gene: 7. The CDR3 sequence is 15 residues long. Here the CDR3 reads CASSPTGDRNYGYTF. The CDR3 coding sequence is TGTGCCAGCAGTCCGACGGGGGACAGGAACTATGGCTACACCTTC.

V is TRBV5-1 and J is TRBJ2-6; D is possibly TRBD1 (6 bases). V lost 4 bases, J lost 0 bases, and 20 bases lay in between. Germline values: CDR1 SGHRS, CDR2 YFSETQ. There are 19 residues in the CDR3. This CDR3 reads CASSENAGDGTSGANVLTF. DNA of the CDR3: TGCGCCAGCAGCGAAAATGCAGGGGACGGAACCTCTGGGGCCAACGTCCTGACTTTC.

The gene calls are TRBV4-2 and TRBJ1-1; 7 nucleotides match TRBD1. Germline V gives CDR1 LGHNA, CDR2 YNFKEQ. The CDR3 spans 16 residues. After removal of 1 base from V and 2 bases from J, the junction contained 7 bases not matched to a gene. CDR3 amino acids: CASSQVGTAHNTEAFF. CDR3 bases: TGTGCCAGCAGCCAAGTGGGGACAGCCCACAACACTGAAGCTTTCTTT.

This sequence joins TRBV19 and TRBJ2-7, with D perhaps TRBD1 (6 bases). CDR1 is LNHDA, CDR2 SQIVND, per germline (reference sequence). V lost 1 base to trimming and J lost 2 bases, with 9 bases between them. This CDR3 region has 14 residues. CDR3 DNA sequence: TGTGCCAGTAGTATAGGGACAGCAACCTACGAGCAGTACTTC. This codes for CASSIGTATYEQYF.

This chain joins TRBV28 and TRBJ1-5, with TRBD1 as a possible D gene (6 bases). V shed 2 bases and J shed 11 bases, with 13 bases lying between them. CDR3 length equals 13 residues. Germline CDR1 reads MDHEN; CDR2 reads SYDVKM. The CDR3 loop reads CASSLAGQSSQHF. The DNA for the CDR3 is TGTGCCAGCAGTTTAGCCGGACAGTCCTCCCAGCATTTT.

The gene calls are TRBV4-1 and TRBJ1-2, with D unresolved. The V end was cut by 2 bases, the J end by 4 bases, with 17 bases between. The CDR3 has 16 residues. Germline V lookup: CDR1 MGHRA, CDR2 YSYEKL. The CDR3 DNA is TGCGCCAGCAGCCAAAGATTTGTGACACTAGGCTATGGCTACACCTTC. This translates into CASSQRFVTLGYGYTF.

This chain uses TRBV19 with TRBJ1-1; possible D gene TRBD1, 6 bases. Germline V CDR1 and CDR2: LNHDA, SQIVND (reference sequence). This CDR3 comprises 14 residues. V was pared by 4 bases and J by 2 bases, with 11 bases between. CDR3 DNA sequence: TGTGCCAGTAGTAGTACGACAGGCAACACTGAAGCTTTCTTT. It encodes CASSSTTGNTEAFF.

CDR3 bases: TGTGCCAGCAGTTCAGGACAGGGTAACTACGAGCAGTACTTC. Its protein product is CASSSGQGNYEQYF. The chain joins TRBV6-6 to TRBJ2-7, with 8 bases matching TRBD1. The CDR3 extends over 14 amino acids. CDR1 is MNHNY, CDR2 SVGAGI, per germline (reference sequence). The J segment lost 3 bases and the V segment lost 4 bases, leaving 5 bases of the junction unmatched.

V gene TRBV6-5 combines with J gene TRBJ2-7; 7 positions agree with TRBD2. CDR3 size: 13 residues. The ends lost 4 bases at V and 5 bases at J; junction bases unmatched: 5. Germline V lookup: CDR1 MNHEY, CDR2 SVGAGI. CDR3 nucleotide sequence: TGTGCCAGCAGTTCAACTAGCGTCCACGAGCAGTACTTC. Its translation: CASSSTSVHEQYF.

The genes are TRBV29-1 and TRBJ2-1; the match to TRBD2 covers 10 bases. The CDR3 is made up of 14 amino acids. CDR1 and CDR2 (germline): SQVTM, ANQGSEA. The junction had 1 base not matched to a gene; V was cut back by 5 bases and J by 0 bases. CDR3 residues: CSVPSGGSYNEQFF. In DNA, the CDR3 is TGCAGCGTTCCTAGCGGGGGCTCCTACAATGAGCAGTTCTTC.